These T cell receptor beta chains were read from a single sample in a study of radiotherapy plus CTLA-4 blockade in lung cancer. Data came from immunoSEQ multiplex PCR; TCRdb stores just in-frame clones and leaves some out. The sample includes just over 60,000 clones, approximately 80% of them seen just once. The sequenced sample was peripheral blood, obtained from a patient treated with radiotherapy plus ipilimumab. The receptors were gathered from a human donor with non-small cell lung cancer who had a complete response to radiotherapy plus ipilimumab. Each CDR3 is given with its conserved first and last residue. The order of the fields is clone size, D gene, J gene, V gene, CDR3 protein, CDR3 DNA. The D gene is left open where the match is weak. The listing skips clone size in some rows; elsewhere it reads once, few, many or a size class.

abundance: .; d_gene: TRBD2; j_gene: TRBJ2-1; v_gene: TRBV7-9; CDR3aa: CASSLLAGRPYNEQFF; CDR3nt: TGTGCCAGCAGCCTTCTAGCGGGAAGGCCCTACAATGAGCAGTTCTTC
abundance: .; d_gene: TRBD1; j_gene: TRBJ1-5; v_gene: TRBV19; CDR3aa: CASSSGQGGRQPQHF; CDR3nt: TGTGCCAGTAGCTCGGGACAGGGTGGGCGTCAGCCCCAGCATTTT
abundance: .; d_gene: .; j_gene: TRBJ2-1; v_gene: TRBV10-1; CDR3aa: CATTDRIGNEQFF; CDR3nt: TGCGCCACCACAGACAGGATCGGGAATGAGCAGTTCTTC
abundance: .; d_gene: .; j_gene: TRBJ1-1; v_gene: TRBV10-3; CDR3aa: CAIRPGHPMNTEAFF; CDR3nt: TGTGCCATCAGGCCCGGACACCCGATGAACACTGAAGCTTTCTTT
abundance: few; d_gene: .; j_gene: TRBJ1-4; v_gene: TRBV7-9; CDR3aa: CASSLRTSATNEKLFF; CDR3nt: TGTGCCAGCAGCTTGAGGACCTCTGCAACTAATGAAAAACTGTTTTTT
abundance: many; d_gene: .; j_gene: TRBJ1-5; v_gene: TRBV10-3; CDR3aa: CAISPLGLSNQPQHF; CDR3nt: TGTGCCATCAGCCCCCTGGGACTTTCCAATCAGCCCCAGCATTTT
abundance: few; d_gene: TRBD1; j_gene: TRBJ1-6; v_gene: TRBV7-9; CDR3aa: CAATGLYNSPLHF; CDR3nt: TGTGCCGCGACAGGGTTGTATAATTCACCCCTCCACTTT
abundance: few; d_gene: TRBD1; j_gene: TRBJ1-4; v_gene: TRBV18; CDR3aa: CATTGRGPKEKLFF; CDR3nt: TGTGCCACCACAGGAAGGGGGCCGAAGGAAAAACTGTTTTTT
abundance: .; d_gene: TRBD1; j_gene: TRBJ1-5; v_gene: TRBV30; CDR3aa: CAWSPGQGLHRASSNQPQHF; CDR3nt: TGTGCCTGGAGTCCAGGACAGGGATTACATCGGGCGAGTAGCAATCAGCCCCAGCATTTT
abundance: .; d_gene: TRBD1; j_gene: TRBJ1-5; v_gene: TRBV25-1; CDR3aa: CASSAGGIRGNNQPQHF; CDR3nt: TGTGCCAGCAGTGCGGGGGGGATCAGGGGGAACAATCAGCCCCAGCATTTT
abundance: few; d_gene: .; j_gene: TRBJ2-1; v_gene: TRBV13; CDR3aa: CASSLVGSSYNEQFF; CDR3nt: TGTGCCAGCAGCTTAGTCGGAAGCTCCTACAATGAGCAGTTCTTC